This TCR beta chain came from a study of radiotherapy plus CTLA-4 blockade in lung cancer. Study observations and caveats: Early blood T cell clone dynamics, with interferon-beta, were reported to best predict response. There was expansion of tumor-derived TCR clones in blood after radiotherapy plus ipilimumab.

About this clone: Its cognate antigen is unknown.

Sequencing was performed with immunoSEQ multiplex PCR; in TCRdb, only in-frame clones are kept and a portion is missing. This sample carries tens of thousands of clones, around four fifths of them seen once, and the ten largest clones take 20% to 25%. Those with chemo-refractory metastatic non-small-cell lung cancer were treated with focal radiation combined with CTLA-4 blockade using ipilimumab. The receptor's source is a human donor with non-small cell lung cancer that progressed on radiotherapy plus ipilimumab. The specimen comprised peripheral blood, sampled from a patient treated with radiotherapy plus ipilimumab.

CDR3 loop: CASSPQSSGGNYEQYF. DNA for the CDR3: TGTGCCAGCAGCCCCCAGTCTAGCGGGGGGAACTACGAGCAGTACTTC. The chain uses TRBV7-8 and TRBJ2-7, with TRBD2 identical over 11 bases. This CDR3 contains 16 residues. The junction had 9 bases not matched to a gene; V was cut back by 5 bases and J by 3 bases. CDR1 and CDR2 (germline): SGHVS, FQNEAQ.